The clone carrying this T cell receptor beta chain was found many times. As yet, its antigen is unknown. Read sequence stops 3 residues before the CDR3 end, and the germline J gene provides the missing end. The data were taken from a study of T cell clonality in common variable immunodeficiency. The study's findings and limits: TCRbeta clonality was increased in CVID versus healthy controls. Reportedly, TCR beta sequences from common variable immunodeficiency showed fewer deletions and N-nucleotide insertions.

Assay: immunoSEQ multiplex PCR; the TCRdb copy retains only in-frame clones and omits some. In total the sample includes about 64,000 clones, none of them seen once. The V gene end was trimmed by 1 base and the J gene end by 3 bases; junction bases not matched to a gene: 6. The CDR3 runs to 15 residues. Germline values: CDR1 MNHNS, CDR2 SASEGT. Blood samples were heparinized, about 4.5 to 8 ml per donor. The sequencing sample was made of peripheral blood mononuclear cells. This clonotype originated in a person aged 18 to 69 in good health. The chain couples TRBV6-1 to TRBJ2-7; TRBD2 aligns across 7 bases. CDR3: CASSEVAGVIYEQYF. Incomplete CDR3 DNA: TGTGCCAGCAGTGAAGTGGCGGGGGTGATCTACGAG.